The 18 T cell receptor beta chains below all came from one sample that was sequenced in a study of blood T cell repertoires in COVID-19. TCRdb keeps only in-frame clones here, not all; method: immunoSEQ multiplex PCR. The data hold some 42,000 clones, with approximately 85% observed a single time. Sequencing was done on a sample of peripheral blood. The receptors derive from a human donor in a cohort sampled during active COVID-19.

The chain has TRBV27 and TRBJ2-1; 9 bases map to TRBD2. The CDR3 runs to 16 residues. Per the germline V gene, CDR1 is MNHEY and CDR2 is SMNVEV (reference sequence). Losses at the gene ends were 5 bases for V and 8 bases for J; bases not matched to a gene: 13. The CDR3 here is CASSRMRGGRSDEQFF. CDR3 in DNA: TGTGCCAGCAGTCGCATGCGGGGGGGCCGGTCGGATGAGCAGTTCTTC.

The chain combines TRBV30 with TRBJ1-3; D remains ambiguous. The CDR3 is made up of 13 amino acids. Germline V gives CDR1 GTSNPN, CDR2 SVGIG (reference sequence). V dropped 1 base and J dropped 7 bases, with 11 bases sitting between them. The CDR3 is CAWSGASVNTIYF. CDR3 nucleotide sequence: TGTGCCTGGAGTGGGGCATCCGTGAACACCATATATTTT.

The rearrangement joins TRBV7-8 to TRBJ2-1, with TRBD2 as a possible D gene (5 bases). The CDR3 totals 12 residues. CDR1 SGHVS and CDR2 FQNEAQ come from the germline V gene. V was pared by 4 bases and J by 8 bases, with 9 bases between. This CDR3 reads CASSYSVDEQFF. CDR3 DNA: TGTGCCAGCAGCTATAGCGTCGATGAGCAGTTCTTC.

This chain links TRBV13 with TRBJ2-6; TRBD2 might be the D (7 bases). Between the trimmed V and J ends, which lost 2 bases and 0 bases, there was a span of 14 bases. Germline lookup yields CDR1 PRHDT and CDR2 FYEKMQ (reference sequence). This CDR3 spans 18 amino acids. CDR3 amino acids: CASSLWGGRSSGANVLTF. CDR3 sequence (DNA): TGTGCCAGCAGCTTATGGGGGGGCCGTAGCTCTGGGGCCAACGTCCTGACTTTC.

The chain uses TRBV29-1 and TRBJ2-7; D is possibly TRBD1 (5 bases). There are 12 residues in the CDR3. The ends were cut back, 5 bases at V and 2 bases at J, with 10 bases in the middle. Germline CDR1 SQVTM, CDR2 ANQGSEA. The CDR3 DNA is TGCAGCGTTTCACAGGTCCCCTACGAGCAGTACTTC. Translation: CSVSQVPYEQYF.

The CDR3 DNA reads as TGTGCCAGCAAACGGACTAGCTTCTCCTACGAGCAGTACTTC. It yields the protein CASKRTSFSYEQYF. The V call is TRBV7-3, the J call TRBJ2-7; 8 bases agree with TRBD2. Per germline, CDR1 SGHTA and CDR2 FQGTGA. With V trimmed by 7 bases and J by 0 bases, 5 bases remained unmatched. This CDR3 has 14 amino acids.

The chain combines TRBV15 with TRBJ1-1; 10 bases are a match to TRBD1. J was trimmed by 5 bases and V by 5 bases; bases with no gene match: 8. Germline loops: CDR1 LNHNV, CDR2 YYDKDF (reference sequence). The CDR3 consists of 15 residues. The chain's CDR3 is CATSPRQGARTEAFF. CDR3 DNA: TGTGCCACCAGCCCTAGACAGGGGGCGAGGACTGAAGCTTTCTTT.

The rearrangement uses TRBV11-2 and TRBJ2-2; a weak D match, TRBD1 (5 bases). The CDR3 length is 13 residues. Germline loops: CDR1 SGHAT, CDR2 FQNNGV. V was cut by 5 bases and J by 6 bases, with 10 bases left in between. CDR3 sequence reads: CASSPRTSGELFF. As DNA, the CDR3 is TGTGCCAGCAGCCCGCGGACATCCGGGGAGCTGTTTTTT.

The V call is TRBV7-9, the J call TRBJ2-3; perhaps TRBD1 as D (6 bases). Trimming took 1 base from V and 0 from J, leaving 8 bases between them. Germline V gene data show CDR1 as SEHNR and CDR2 as FQNEAQ (reference sequence). The CDR3 has 15 amino acids. The DNA of the CDR3 is TGTGCCAGCAGCTTAGAGGGGGACAGCACAGATACGCAGTATTTT. Its protein product is CASSLEGDSTDTQYF.

This clone was detected only once. The CDR3 DNA is TGTGCCAGCAGCTCAACCAGGGAGGGGACCCAGTACTTC. It codes for CASSSTREGTQYF. The rearrangement uses TRBV5-5 and TRBJ2-5; 7 positions agree with TRBD2. CDR3 size: 13 residues. J lost 7 bases, V lost 3 bases, and 6 bases had no gene match. Germline assignment: CDR1 SGHKS and CDR2 YYEKEE (reference sequence).

The chain carries TRBV7-9 and TRBJ2-7; 8 bases line up with TRBD1. After removal of 4 bases from V and 4 bases from J, the junction contained 12 bases not matched to a gene. This CDR3 has 16 amino acids. Germline CDR1 and CDR2: SEHNR and FQNEAQ (reference sequence). The DNA of the CDR3 is TGTGCCAGCAGCTCCACAAGGACAGGGAGCGGTTACGAGCAGTACTTC. Translating gives CASSSTRTGSGYEQYF.

This clone turned up a few times. This chain uses TRBV4-2 with TRBJ1-2, with a possible D match to TRBD1 (6 bases). CDR3 size: 14 residues. Trimming removed 2 bases from V and 2 bases from J, with 9 bases in between. Germline CDR1 is LGHNA and CDR2 is YNFKEQ. The CDR3 DNA follows: TGTGCCAGCAGCCAACCCACAGGGAACTATGGCTACACCTTC. It translates to CASSQPTGNYGYTF.

In its sample, this clone was seen many times. The CDR3 DNA is TGTGCCAGCAGCTCCCCCGACCCAGCGATAGAGACCCAGTACTTC. Protein sequence: CASSSPDPAIETQYF. The chain recombines TRBV7-9 with TRBJ2-5; no clear D gene. CDR1 is SEHNR, CDR2 FQNEAQ, per germline (reference sequence). The CDR3 spans 15 residues. V lost 4 bases and J 4 bases, leaving 16 bases between the germline ends. Based on the CDR3 plus reference TRBV7-9 and TRBJ2-5, the full variable domain is DTGVSQNPRHKITKRGQNVTFRCDPISEHNRLYWYRQTLGQGPEFLTYFQNEAQLEKSRLLSDRFSAERPKGSFSTLEIQRTEQGDSAMYLCASSSPDPAIETQYFGPGTRLLVL.

The chain links TRBV5-1 to TRBJ2-3; D is ambiguous. Trimming pared 0 bases from V and 6 bases from J, leaving 11 bases between. The germline gives CDR1 SGHRS, CDR2 YFSETQ. This CDR3 comprises 14 residues. This CDR3 is CASSLGQARDTQYF. DNA for the CDR3: TGCGCCAGCAGCTTGGGGCAGGCAAGGGATACGCAGTATTTT.

This clone has more than one count but fewer than ten. The chain is built from TRBV6-5 and TRBJ1-1, with 7 bases fitting TRBD1. V was clipped by 6 bases and J by 7 bases; unmatched bases: 11. Germline lookup yields CDR1 MNHEY and CDR2 SVGAGI. This CDR3 comprises 14 residues. CDR3 protein: CASRGENRGNEAFF. CDR3 bases: TGTGCCAGCAGAGGAGAGAACAGGGGAAATGAAGCTTTCTTT.

This clone was seen only once. The CDR3 DNA reads TGTGCCAGCAGCTTACCCCCTAGGTTTAGCGAGGAGACCCAGTACTTC. Its protein is CASSLPPRFSEETQYF. The rearrangement joins TRBV7-9 to TRBJ2-5, with D possibly matching TRBD2 (5 bases). Germline-derived CDR1 and CDR2 are SEHNR and FQNEAQ (reference sequence). The ends were cut back, 2 bases at V and 5 bases at J, with 18 bases in the middle. The CDR3 extends over 16 amino acids.

The chain carries TRBV15 and TRBJ2-1; 7 nucleotides match TRBD2. The CDR3 consists of 16 residues. Unmatched junction bases numbered 13, after V lost 4 bases and J lost 7 bases. Germline V CDR1 and CDR2: LNHNV, YYDKDF (reference sequence). The CDR3 here is CATSNRVSSGGNEQFF. The CDR3 nucleotides are TGTGCCACCAGCAATAGGGTCTCTAGCGGAGGGAATGAGCAGTTCTTC.

Points on this clone: The identical CDR3 is also encoded by other nucleotide sequences in the sample. V usage is TRBV6-2 or TRBV6-3 and J usage is TRBJ1-2; 9 nucleotides agree with TRBD1. The CDR3 consists of 13 residues. The V and J ends lost 4 bases and 6 bases, in that order; junction bases with no gene match: 3. Germline CDR1 MNHEY, CDR2 SVGEGT. The CDR3 DNA follows: TGTGCCAGCAGTTTTCGACAGGGGGATGGCTACACCTTC. Translating gives CASSFRQGDGYTF.